These T cell receptor beta chains were read from a single sample in a study of T cells in Graves' hyperthyroidism and ophthalmopathy. A single record per CDR3 protein comes from TCRdb applying MiXCR to the multiplex PCR reads. The repertoire holds fewer than 750,000 distinct CDR3 sequences, 14% seen once, with about 12% in the top ten. Sequenced sample: blood. The receptors come from a woman between 50 and 59 years old with Graves' ophthalmopathy. Both conserved end residues are part of each CDR3. D genes are given only for firm matches. Clone size, where shown, is once, few, many, or a class for clones that have expanded.

j_call: TRBJ1-5; v_call: TRBV16; d_call: -; clone_size: many; cdr3_nt: TGTGCCAGCAGCCAATCGTCACAGGCTCACCAGCATTTT; cdr3_aa: CASSQSSQAHQHF
j_call: TRBJ1-1; v_call: TRBV12-5; d_call: -; clone_size: many; cdr3_nt: TGTGCTAGTGGTTTGGTACGAGGGGTGTCTGAAGCTTTCTTT; cdr3_aa: CASGLVRGVSEAFF
j_call: TRBJ1-1; v_call: TRBV5-1; d_call: -; clone_size: -; cdr3_nt: TGCGCCAGCAGCTTGGCTCTGGGCGCCGGGAAACTCCTGAATGCTGAAGCTTTCTTT; cdr3_aa: CASSLALGAGKLLNAEAFF
j_call: TRBJ2-7; v_call: TRBV6-2/TRBV6-3; d_call: -; clone_size: many; cdr3_nt: TGTGCCAGCAGTTACTCTACGACAAGAGCGAGGGCCTACGAGCAGTACTTC; cdr3_aa: CASSYSTTRARAYEQYF
j_call: TRBJ2-5; v_call: TRBV7-8; d_call: -; clone_size: many; cdr3_nt: TGTGCCAGCAGCTTAGATTGGGAAGTAGAGACCCAGTACTTC; cdr3_aa: CASSLDWEVETQYF
j_call: TRBJ2-7; v_call: TRBV9; d_call: TRBD2; clone_size: few; cdr3_nt: TGTGCCAGCAGCCCCAACTCGGGACTAGCCGCCGAGCAGTACTTC; cdr3_aa: CASSPNSGLAAEQYF
j_call: TRBJ1-5; v_call: TRBV6-2/TRBV6-3; d_call: -; clone_size: many; cdr3_nt: TGTGCCAGCAGTTACGTATCGGCGACAACTCGGGGAGCCCAGCATTTT; cdr3_aa: CASSYVSATTRGAQHF
j_call: TRBJ1-4; v_call: TRBV20-1; d_call: -; clone_size: few; cdr3_nt: TGCAGTGCTAGATCCAGGGTCCTTGCTGAAAAACTGTTTTTT; cdr3_aa: CSARSRVLAEKLFF
j_call: TRBJ1-1; v_call: TRBV6-2/TRBV6-3; d_call: TRBD1; clone_size: many; cdr3_nt: TGTGCCAGCAGGCGACAGGGGGACGGCACTGAAGCTTTCTTT; cdr3_aa: CASRRQGDGTEAFF
j_call: TRBJ1-2; v_call: TRBV28; d_call: TRBD1; clone_size: -; cdr3_nt: TGTGCCAGCGGACAGGGAGGTTATGGCTACACCTTC; cdr3_aa: CASGQGGYGYTF
j_call: TRBJ2-1; v_call: TRBV12-5; d_call: TRBD2; clone_size: many; cdr3_nt: TGTGCTAACGGGACTAGCGGGAGTCTGGATGAGCAGTTCTTC; cdr3_aa: CANGTSGSLDEQFF
j_call: TRBJ2-1; v_call: TRBV24-1; d_call: TRBD2; clone_size: -; cdr3_nt: TGTGCCACCAGTGATTCTACCCTTGATGCGGGAGGGCTCGACAATGAGCAGTTCTTC; cdr3_aa: CATSDSTLDAGGLDNEQFF
j_call: TRBJ1-4; v_call: TRBV5-1; d_call: -; clone_size: -; cdr3_nt: TGCGCCAGCAGCTTGGCAGGAGACAATGAAAAACTGTTTTTT; cdr3_aa: CASSLAGDNEKLFF
j_call: TRBJ2-7; v_call: TRBV28; d_call: TRBD2; clone_size: many; cdr3_nt: TGTGCCAGCAGTTTGATCGGCGGGAGCCCTACCTACGAGCAGTACTTC; cdr3_aa: CASSLIGGSPTYEQYF
j_call: TRBJ1-5; v_call: TRBV18; d_call: -; clone_size: -; cdr3_nt: TGTGCCAGCTCACCGGGGATAGGGGGGAGCAATCAGCCCCAGCATTTT; cdr3_aa: CASSPGIGGSNQPQHF
j_call: TRBJ2-1; v_call: TRBV24-1; d_call: TRBD2; clone_size: few; cdr3_nt: TGTGCCACCAGTGATAGGGGACTAGCGGGGGTCGGGCTGCGGAATGAGCAGTTCTTC; cdr3_aa: CATSDRGLAGVGLRNEQFF
j_call: TRBJ2-5; v_call: TRBV2; d_call: -; clone_size: many; cdr3_nt: TGTGCCAGCAGTCCTCGGGCGGGGAGGCAAGAGACCCAGTACTTC; cdr3_aa: CASSPRAGRQETQYF
j_call: TRBJ1-5; v_call: TRBV4-3; d_call: TRBD1; clone_size: -; cdr3_nt: TGCGCCAGCAGCGAAGGGACAGTGGGCAATCAGCCCCAGCATTTT; cdr3_aa: CASSEGTVGNQPQHF
j_call: TRBJ1-5; v_call: TRBV6-1; d_call: TRBD1; clone_size: many; cdr3_nt: TGTGCCAGCAGTGAAGGATGGACAGGGCCCAAAAATCAGCCCCAGCATTTT; cdr3_aa: CASSEGWTGPKNQPQHF
j_call: TRBJ2-3; v_call: TRBV29-1; d_call: -; clone_size: many; cdr3_nt: TGCAGCGTTGAAGGGGGCCGCACCTCGGGGGATACGCAGTATTTT; cdr3_aa: CSVEGGRTSGDTQYF
j_call: TRBJ2-1; v_call: TRBV29-1; d_call: TRBD2; clone_size: many; cdr3_nt: TGCAGCGTTGAAGATTGGGCGGGAGACCACAATGAGCAGTTCTTC; cdr3_aa: CSVEDWAGDHNEQFF
j_call: TRBJ1-2; v_call: TRBV11-2; d_call: -; clone_size: few; cdr3_nt: TGTGCCAGCAGCCAGGGACAAAACTGTGGCTACACCTTC; cdr3_aa: CASSQGQNCGYTF
j_call: TRBJ2-1; v_call: TRBV24-1; d_call: TRBD2; clone_size: -; cdr3_nt: TGTGCCACCAGTGATTTGGCGGGAGCGGGCAATGAGCAGTTCTTC; cdr3_aa: CATSDLAGAGNEQFF
j_call: TRBJ1-4; v_call: TRBV24-1; d_call: -; clone_size: -; cdr3_nt: TGTGCCACCGGTCTTTCAGGGAAGAAGGAAAAACTGTTTTTT; cdr3_aa: CATGLSGKKEKLFF
j_call: TRBJ2-7; v_call: TRBV28; d_call: -; clone_size: many; cdr3_nt: TGTGCCAGCAGTTTAGTCTACTCGGGAGAGCAGTACTTC; cdr3_aa: CASSLVYSGEQYF
j_call: TRBJ1-2; v_call: TRBV29-1; d_call: -; clone_size: -; cdr3_nt: TGCAGCGTTGGACAAGCCGGAATCTATGGCTACACCTTC; cdr3_aa: CSVGQAGIYGYTF
j_call: TRBJ2-7; v_call: TRBV7-8; d_call: TRBD2; clone_size: many; cdr3_nt: TGTGCCAGCAGCCAAACTAGCGGGAGCGTAGAAAGGAGCTCCTACGAGCAGTACTTC; cdr3_aa: CASSQTSGSVERSSYEQYF
j_call: TRBJ2-3; v_call: TRBV7-9; d_call: TRBD2; clone_size: many; cdr3_nt: TGTGCCAGCAGCTTATCGGTCCTGCTAGCGGGAGCCACAGATACGCAGTATTTT; cdr3_aa: CASSLSVLLAGATDTQYF
j_call: TRBJ2-1; v_call: TRBV28; d_call: TRBD2; clone_size: -; cdr3_nt: TGTGCCAGCAGTTTTATTAGCGGGGTATACAATGAGCAGTTCTTC; cdr3_aa: CASSFISGVYNEQFF
j_call: TRBJ2-1; v_call: TRBV5-1; d_call: -; clone_size: many; cdr3_nt: TGCGCCAGCAGCTGGGGGCCGAATCTCAATGAGCAGTTCTTC; cdr3_aa: CASSWGPNLNEQFF
j_call: TRBJ2-2; v_call: TRBV2; d_call: -; clone_size: many; cdr3_nt: TGTGCCAGAGGGGAGACGGGGACCGGGGAGCTGTTTTTT; cdr3_aa: CARGETGTGELFF
j_call: TRBJ1-1; v_call: TRBV5-6; d_call: -; clone_size: -; cdr3_nt: TGTGCCAGCAGCTTGGAGCCCAGGAGGAACACTGAAGCTTTCTTT; cdr3_aa: CASSLEPRRNTEAFF
j_call: TRBJ2-7; v_call: TRBV7-2; d_call: -; clone_size: many; cdr3_nt: TGTGCCAGCAGCTTAGAGGGAACCAGAACCTACGAGCAGTACTTC; cdr3_aa: CASSLEGTRTYEQYF